The rows below give T cell receptor beta chains drawn from one sample of a study of cytomegalovirus exposure and HLA in healthy donors. Sequencing used immunoSEQ multiplex PCR; TCRdb keeps in-frame clones, though not all of them. The repertoire has more than 150,000 clones, approximately 80% of them found once; the top ten carry under 8.5%. Sequenced material: PBMCs. Receptors were obtained from a woman aged 45-65 years in good health and CMV-seropositive. The CDR3 runs from the conserved cysteine through the conserved F or W. The D gene is left open where the match is weak. Only some rows state a clone size, as once, few, many or a class for expanded clones.

TRBV19	TRBJ2-7	TRBD1	NA	CAGYQGDHEQYF	TGTGCCGGATACCAGGGGGACCACGAGCAGTACTTC
TRBV15	TRBJ2-4	NA	NA	CATSREATIQNIQYF	TGTGCCACCAGCAGAGAGGCCACCATTCAAAACATTCAGTACTTC
TRBV6-5	TRBJ1-3	NA	few	CASSYSRGGGRNTIYF	TGTGCCAGCAGTTACTCGAGGGGCGGGGGCAGAAACACCATATATTTT
TRBV10-3	TRBJ2-7	NA	once	CAISDGSGGDEQYF	TGTGCCATCAGTGATGGGTCAGGAGGCGACGAGCAGTACTTC
TRBV5-1	TRBJ2-7	TRBD2	once	CASSFGGEVYEQYF	TGCGCCAGCAGCTTTGGGGGGGAGGTCTACGAGCAGTACTTC
TRBV6-5	TRBJ1-6	TRBD1	NA	CASRGAGTANSPLHF	TGTGCCAGCAGGGGAGCCGGGACAGCTAATTCACCCCTCCACTTT
TRBV5-6	TRBJ1-2	TRBD1	NA	CASSLGQGVRGYTF	TGTGCCAGCAGCTTGGGACAGGGGGTAAGAGGCTACACCTTC
TRBV6-4	TRBJ2-6	TRBD2	NA	CASSDSTSGGSGANVLTF	TGTGCCAGCAGTGACTCTACTAGCGGGGGTTCTGGGGCCAACGTCCTGACTTTC
TRBV7-9	TRBJ2-2	NA	NA	CASSLKGIATGELFF	TGTGCCAGCAGCTTAAAGGGGATCGCCACCGGGGAGCTGTTTTTT
TRBV9	TRBJ2-1	TRBD2	NA	CASSSLPSGDEQFF	TGTGCCAGCAGCTCTCTCCCTAGCGGAGATGAGCAGTTCTTC
TRBV15	TRBJ2-1	TRBD2	NA	CATSGGLAGGYVNEQFF	TGTGCCACCAGCGGCGGACTAGCGGGGGGGTATGTCAATGAGCAGTTCTTC
TRBV14	TRBJ1-2	NA	NA	CASSRTDNYGYTF	TGTGCCAGCAGCCGGACAGATAACTATGGCTACACCTTC
TRBV20-1	TRBJ2-5	NA	NA	CSAFEETQYF	TGCAGTGCTTTCGAAGAGACCCAGTACTTC
TRBV11-2	TRBJ1-2	NA	NA	CASSSHRERGYGYTF	TGTGCCAGCAGCTCACACAGGGAGCGAGGTTATGGCTACACCTTC
TRBV5-6	TRBJ2-2	NA	once	CASSPAPLASGELFF	TGTGCCAGCAGCCCAGCCCCACTAGCATCCGGGGAGCTGTTTTTT
TRBV7-2	TRBJ2-3	NA	NA	CASSLRWGLKDTDTQYF	TGTGCCAGCAGCTTAAGGTGGGGCCTTAAAGACACAGATACGCAGTATTTT
TRBV10-3	TRBJ2-2	NA	few	CAIWTQGVATGELFF	TGTGCCATCTGGACACAGGGCGTCGCCACCGGGGAGCTGTTTTTT
TRBV11-2	TRBJ1-5	NA	NA	CASSRDRYNQPQHF	TGTGCCAGCAGCCGCGACAGGTACAATCAGCCCCAGCATTTT
TRBV7-2	TRBJ1-3	NA	NA	CASSPDWRIYF	TGTGCCAGCAGCCCCGACTGGAGGATATATTTT
TRBV14	TRBJ2-2	NA	once	CASSQGRRTGELFF	TGTGCCAGCAGCCAAGGGCGGCGCACCGGGGAGCTGTTTTTT
TRBV7-6	TRBJ1-3	NA	NA	CASSLGQTGNTIYF	TGTGCCAGCAGCTTAGGACAGACTGGAAACACCATATATTTT
TRBV10-2	TRBJ2-7	TRBD1	NA	CASRGRGPLSYEQYF	TGCGCCAGCAGGGGTAGGGGGCCCCTATCCTACGAGCAGTACTTC
TRBV6-6	TRBJ1-5	NA	NA	CASSYFGASQPQHF	TGTGCCAGCAGTTACTTTGGGGCTTCTCAGCCCCAGCATTTT
TRBV4-3	TRBJ1-4	NA	NA	CASSQGPNEKLFF	TGCGCCAGCAGCCAAGGGCCTAATGAAAAACTGTTTTTT
TRBV7-2	TRBJ1-1	TRBD1	NA	CASSSRTGGNTEAFF	TGTGCCAGCAGCTCAAGGACAGGGGGGAACACTGAAGCTTTCTTT
TRBV11-2	TRBJ1-1	NA	NA	CASSFNLDTEAFF	TGTGCCAGCAGCTTTAACTTGGACACTGAAGCTTTCTTT
TRBV9	TRBJ1-3	NA	NA	CASSVGQSSGNTIYF	TGTGCCAGCAGCGTAGGACAGAGCTCTGGAAACACCATATATTTT
TRBV4-2	TRBJ1-6	NA	few	CASSQEVQGGNSPLHF	TGTGCCAGCAGCCAAGAGGTGCAGGGCGGTAATTCACCCCTCCACTTT
TRBV5-5	TRBJ2-1	NA	NA	CASSAPDRQVNEQFF	TGTGCCAGCAGCGCCCCGGATAGACAGGTCAATGAGCAGTTCTTC
TRBV5-6	TRBJ1-2	TRBD1	NA	CASSFGQAYGYTF	TGTGCCAGCAGTTTTGGACAGGCCTATGGCTACACCTTC
TRBV14	TRBJ2-7	NA	NA	CASSPGGRGYEQYF	TGTGCCAGCAGCCCAGGGGGGAGAGGCTACGAGCAGTACTTC
TRBV9	TRBJ2-7	TRBD2	NA	CASSVSGGSYEQYF	TGTGCCAGCAGCGTTAGCGGGGGTTCCTACGAGCAGTACTTC
TRBV4-1	TRBJ2-2	NA	NA	CASSPPRRSNTGELFF	TGCGCCAGCAGCCCCCCTCGGAGATCGAACACCGGGGAGCTGTTTTTT
TRBV27	TRBJ2-1	NA	NA	CASSLAEHNEQFF	TGTGCCAGCAGTTTAGCCGAGCACAATGAGCAGTTCTTC
TRBV29-1	TRBJ2-7	NA	few	CSVAGHQNPYEQYF	TGCAGCGTTGCAGGACACCAAAACCCTTACGAGCAGTACTTC
TRBV5-1	TRBJ2-1	TRBD2	few	CASSLLGTSGGNEQFF	TGCGCCAGCAGCCTTCTCGGGACTAGCGGGGGCAATGAGCAGTTCTTC
TRBV6-1	TRBJ1-2	TRBD1	NA	CASSELSSTGGAYGYTF	TGTGCCAGCAGTGAACTTAGTTCTACAGGGGGAGCTTATGGCTACACCTTC
TRBV6-1	TRBJ2-7	NA	NA	CASSRGSSYEQYF	TGTGCCAGCTCTAGGGGGAGCTCCTACGAGCAGTACTTC
TRBV2	TRBJ2-4	TRBD1	NA	CASSEGQGLAKNIQYF	TGTGCCAGCAGTGAAGGACAGGGGTTAGCCAAAAACATTCAGTACTTC
TRBV19	TRBJ1-6	TRBD1	once	CASSTSGQQNSPLHF	TGTGCCAGTAGTACCTCGGGACAGCAGAATTCACCCCTCCACTTT
TRBV7-9	TRBJ2-7	NA	NA	CASSLGSGQRYEQYF	TGTGCCAGCAGCTTAGGAAGTGGACAAAGATACGAGCAGTACTTC
TRBV5-6	TRBJ2-1	TRBD2	NA	CASRRRTSGGAYEQFF	TGTGCCAGCAGAAGACGGACTAGCGGGGGGGCCTATGAGCAGTTCTTC
TRBV5-1	TRBJ2-7	TRBD1	NA	CASSNKEQGAYEQYF	TGCGCCAGCAGCAATAAGGAGCAGGGGGCCTACGAGCAGTACTTC
TRBV27	TRBJ1-6	NA	NA	CASRYSGVVHSPLHF	TGTGCCAGCAGATACTCAGGGGTAGTACATTCACCCCTCCACTTT
TRBV7-2	TRBJ2-3	TRBD1	NA	CASLRTGGTDTQYF	TGTGCCAGCCTCCGGACAGGGGGCACAGATACGCAGTATTTT
TRBV5-1	TRBJ2-5	NA	once	CASNRGPEETQYF	TGCGCCAGCAACCGCGGGCCGGAAGAGACCCAGTACTTC
TRBV4-1	TRBJ2-3	NA	NA	CASSQDLATTDTQYF	TGCGCCAGCAGCCAAGATCTAGCCACCACAGATACGCAGTATTTT
TRBV12-5	TRBJ1-2	TRBD1	NA	CASGTDRAYGYTF	TGTGCTAGTGGAACCGACAGGGCCTATGGCTACACCTTC
TRBV5-1	TRBJ2-3	NA	NA	CASSEPTDTQYF	TGCGCCAGCAGCGAGCCCACAGATACGCAGTATTTT
TRBV29-1	TRBJ2-7	TRBD1	NA	CSVDRGREQYF	TGCAGCGTTGACAGGGGGCGCGAGCAGTACTTC
TRBV29-1	TRBJ1-1	NA	NA	CSVRTLSGTEAFF	TGCAGCGTTCGAACGCTATCGGGCACTGAAGCTTTCTTT